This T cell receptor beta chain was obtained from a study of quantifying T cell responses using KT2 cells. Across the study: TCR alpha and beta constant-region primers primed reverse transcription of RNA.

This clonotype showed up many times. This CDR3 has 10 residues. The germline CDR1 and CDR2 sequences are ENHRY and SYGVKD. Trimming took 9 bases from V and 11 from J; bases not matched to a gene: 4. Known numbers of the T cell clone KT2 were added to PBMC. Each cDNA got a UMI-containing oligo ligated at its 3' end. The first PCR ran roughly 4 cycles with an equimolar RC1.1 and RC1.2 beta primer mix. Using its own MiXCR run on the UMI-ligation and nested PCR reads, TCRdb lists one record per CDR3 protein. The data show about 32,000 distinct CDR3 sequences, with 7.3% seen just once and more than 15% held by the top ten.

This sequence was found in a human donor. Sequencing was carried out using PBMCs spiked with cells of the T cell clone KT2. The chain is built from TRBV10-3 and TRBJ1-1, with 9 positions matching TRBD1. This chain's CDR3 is CAMGQGPAFF. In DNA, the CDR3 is TGTGCCATGGGACAGGGCCCGGCTTTCTTT.